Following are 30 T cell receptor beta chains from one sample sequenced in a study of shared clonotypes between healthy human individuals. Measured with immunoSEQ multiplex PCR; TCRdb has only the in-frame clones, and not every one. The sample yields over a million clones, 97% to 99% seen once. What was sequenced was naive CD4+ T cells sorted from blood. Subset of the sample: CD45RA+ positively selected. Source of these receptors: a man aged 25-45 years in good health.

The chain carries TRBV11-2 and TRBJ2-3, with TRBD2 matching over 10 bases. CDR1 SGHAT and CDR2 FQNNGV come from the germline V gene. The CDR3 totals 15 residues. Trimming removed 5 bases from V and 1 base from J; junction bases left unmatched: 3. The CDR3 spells CASSPLAGGTDTQYF. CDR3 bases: TGTGCCAGCAGCCCCCTAGCGGGAGGCACAGATACGCAGTATTTT.

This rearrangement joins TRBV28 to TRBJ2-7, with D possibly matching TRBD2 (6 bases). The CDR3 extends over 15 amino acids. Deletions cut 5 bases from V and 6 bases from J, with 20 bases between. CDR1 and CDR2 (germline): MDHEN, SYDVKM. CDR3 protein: CASSNPGARPREQYF. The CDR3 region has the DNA TGTGCCAGCAGTAACCCGGGAGCTAGGCCCCGCGAGCAGTACTTC. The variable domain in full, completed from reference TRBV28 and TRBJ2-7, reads DVKVTQSSRYLVKRTGEKVFLECVQDMDHENMFWYRQDPGLGLRLIYFSYDVKMKEKGDIPEGYSVSREKKERFSLILESASTNQTSMYLCASSNPGARPREQYFGPGTRLTVT.

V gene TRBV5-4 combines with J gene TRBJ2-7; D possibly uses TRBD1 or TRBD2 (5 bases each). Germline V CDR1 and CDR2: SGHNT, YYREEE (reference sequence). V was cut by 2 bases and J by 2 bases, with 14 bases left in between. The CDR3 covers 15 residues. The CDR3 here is CASSLPGTLTYEQYF. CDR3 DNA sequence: TGTGCCAGCAGCTTACCCGGGACCCTTACCTACGAGCAGTACTTC.

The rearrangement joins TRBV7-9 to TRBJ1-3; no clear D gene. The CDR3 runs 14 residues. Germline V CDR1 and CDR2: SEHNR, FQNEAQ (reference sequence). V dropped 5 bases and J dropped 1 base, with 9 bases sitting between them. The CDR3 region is CASSRMESGNTIYF. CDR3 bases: TGTGCCAGCAGCCGAATGGAGTCTGGAAACACCATATATTTT. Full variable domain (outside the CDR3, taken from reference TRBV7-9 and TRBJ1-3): DTGVSQNPRHKITKRGQNVTFRCDPISEHNRLYWYRQTLGQGPEFLTYFQNEAQLEKSRLLSDRFSAERPKGSFSTLEIQRTEQGDSAMYLCASSRMESGNTIYFGEGSWLTVV.

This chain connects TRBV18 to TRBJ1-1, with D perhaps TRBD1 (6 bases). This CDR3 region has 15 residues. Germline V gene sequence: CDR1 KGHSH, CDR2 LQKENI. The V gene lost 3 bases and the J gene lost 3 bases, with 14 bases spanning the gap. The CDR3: CASSPGARADTEAFF. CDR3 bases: TGTGCCAGCTCACCGGGGGCCCGAGCCGACACTGAAGCTTTCTTT. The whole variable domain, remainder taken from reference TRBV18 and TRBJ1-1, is NAGVMQNPRHLVRRRGQEARLRCSPMKGHSHVYWYRQLPEEGLKFMVYLQKENIIDESGMPKERFSAEFPKEGPSILRIQQVVRGDSAAYFCASSPGARADTEAFFGQGTRLTVV.

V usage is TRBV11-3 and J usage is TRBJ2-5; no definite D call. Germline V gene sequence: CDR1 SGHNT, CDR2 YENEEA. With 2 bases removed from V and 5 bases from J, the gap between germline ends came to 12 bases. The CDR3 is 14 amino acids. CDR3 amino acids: CASSLLSVGETQYF. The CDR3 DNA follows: TGTGCCAGCAGCTTACTGAGTGTGGGGGAGACCCAGTACTTC.

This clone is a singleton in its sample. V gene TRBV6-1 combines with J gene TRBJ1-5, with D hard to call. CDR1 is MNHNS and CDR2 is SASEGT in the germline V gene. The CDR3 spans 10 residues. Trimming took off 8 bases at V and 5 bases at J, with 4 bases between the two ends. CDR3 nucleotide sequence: TGTGCCAGCGCGCATCAGCCCCAGCATTTT. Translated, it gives CASAHQPQHF.

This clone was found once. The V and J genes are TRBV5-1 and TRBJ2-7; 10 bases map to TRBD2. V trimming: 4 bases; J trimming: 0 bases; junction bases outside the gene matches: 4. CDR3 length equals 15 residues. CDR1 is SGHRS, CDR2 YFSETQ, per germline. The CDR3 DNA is TGCGCCAGCAGCAGTCGACTAGCGGGCTCCTACGAGCAGTACTTC. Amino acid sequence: CASSSRLAGSYEQYF.

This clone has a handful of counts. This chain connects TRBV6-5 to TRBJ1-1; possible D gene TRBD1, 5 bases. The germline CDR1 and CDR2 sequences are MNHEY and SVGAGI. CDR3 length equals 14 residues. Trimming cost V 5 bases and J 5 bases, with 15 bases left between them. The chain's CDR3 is CASSEVGGGTEAFF. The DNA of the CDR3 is TGTGCCAGCAGTGAAGTGGGGGGGGGTACTGAAGCTTTCTTT.

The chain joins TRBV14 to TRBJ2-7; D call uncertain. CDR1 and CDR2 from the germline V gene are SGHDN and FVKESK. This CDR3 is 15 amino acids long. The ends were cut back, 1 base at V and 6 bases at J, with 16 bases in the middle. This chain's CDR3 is CASSQVRADLSEQYF. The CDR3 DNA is TGTGCCAGCAGCCAAGTTAGGGCAGATTTATCCGAGCAGTACTTC.

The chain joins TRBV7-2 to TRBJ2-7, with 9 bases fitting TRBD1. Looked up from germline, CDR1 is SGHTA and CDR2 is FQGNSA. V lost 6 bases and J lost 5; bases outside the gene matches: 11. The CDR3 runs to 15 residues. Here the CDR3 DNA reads TGTGCCAGCAGTCCTTCCGGGACAGGGTCCGACGAGCAGTACTTC. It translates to CASSPSGTGSDEQYF.

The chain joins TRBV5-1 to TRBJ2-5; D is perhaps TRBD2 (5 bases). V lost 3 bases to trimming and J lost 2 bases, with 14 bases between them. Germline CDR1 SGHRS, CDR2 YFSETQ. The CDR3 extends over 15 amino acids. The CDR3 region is CASSSPAETQETQYF. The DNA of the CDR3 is TGCGCCAGCAGCTCCCCAGCGGAGACACAAGAGACCCAGTACTTC.

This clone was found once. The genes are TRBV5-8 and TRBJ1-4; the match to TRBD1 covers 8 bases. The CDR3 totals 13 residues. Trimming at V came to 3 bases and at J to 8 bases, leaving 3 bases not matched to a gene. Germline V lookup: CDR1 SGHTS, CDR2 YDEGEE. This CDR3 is CASSYRDREKLFF. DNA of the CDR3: TGTGCCAGCAGCTATCGGGACAGGGAAAAACTGTTTTTT.

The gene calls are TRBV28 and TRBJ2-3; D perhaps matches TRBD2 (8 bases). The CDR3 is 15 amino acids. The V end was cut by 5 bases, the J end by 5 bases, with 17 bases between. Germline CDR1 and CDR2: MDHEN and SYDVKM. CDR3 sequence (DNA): TGTGCCAGCAGTCTAAGACAGGGACTAGTAGATACGCAGTATTTT. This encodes CASSLRQGLVDTQYF. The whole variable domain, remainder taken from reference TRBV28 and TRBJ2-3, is DVKVTQSSRYLVKRTGEKVFLECVQDMDHENMFWYRQDPGLGLRLIYFSYDVKMKEKGDIPEGYSVSREKKERFSLILESASTNQTSMYLCASSLRQGLVDTQYFGPGTRLTVL.

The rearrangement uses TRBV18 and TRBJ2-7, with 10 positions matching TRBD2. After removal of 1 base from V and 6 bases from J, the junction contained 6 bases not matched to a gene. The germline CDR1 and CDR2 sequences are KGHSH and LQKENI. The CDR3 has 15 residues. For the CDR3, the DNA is TGTGCCAGCTCACCACTTCCTAGCGGGAGTGTCGAGCAGTACTTC. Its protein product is CASSPLPSGSVEQYF.

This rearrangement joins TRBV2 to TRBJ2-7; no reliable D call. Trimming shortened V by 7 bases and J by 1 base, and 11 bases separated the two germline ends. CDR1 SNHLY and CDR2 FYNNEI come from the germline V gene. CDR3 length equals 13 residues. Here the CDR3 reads CASNVVRSYEQYF. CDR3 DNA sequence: TGTGCCAGCAACGTGGTCAGATCCTACGAGCAGTACTTC.

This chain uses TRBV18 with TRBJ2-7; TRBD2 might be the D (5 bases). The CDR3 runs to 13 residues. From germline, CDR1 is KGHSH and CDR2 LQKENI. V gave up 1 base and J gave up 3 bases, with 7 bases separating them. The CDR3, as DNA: TGTGCCAGCTCACCACTTCGGGACTACGAGCAGTACTTC. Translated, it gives CASSPLRDYEQYF.

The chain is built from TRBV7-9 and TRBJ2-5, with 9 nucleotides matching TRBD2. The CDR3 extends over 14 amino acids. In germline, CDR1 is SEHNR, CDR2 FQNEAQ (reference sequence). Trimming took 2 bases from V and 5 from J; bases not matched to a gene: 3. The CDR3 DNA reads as TGTGCCAGCAGCTTAAATAGCGGGAGTGAGACCCAGTACTTC. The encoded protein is CASSLNSGSETQYF.

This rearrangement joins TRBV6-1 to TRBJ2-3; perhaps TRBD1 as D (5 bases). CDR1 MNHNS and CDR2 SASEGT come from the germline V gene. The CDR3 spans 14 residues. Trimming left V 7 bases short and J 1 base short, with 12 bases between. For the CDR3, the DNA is TGTGCCAGCACGAACAGGATCGGCACAGATACGCAGTATTTT. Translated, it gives CASTNRIGTDTQYF.

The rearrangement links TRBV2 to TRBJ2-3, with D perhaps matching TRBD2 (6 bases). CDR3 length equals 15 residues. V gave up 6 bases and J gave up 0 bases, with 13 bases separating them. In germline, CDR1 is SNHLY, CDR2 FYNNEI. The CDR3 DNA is TGTGCCAGCAGCGGAGGGCCTCGCAGCACAGATACGCAGTATTTT. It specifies CASSGGPRSTDTQYF.

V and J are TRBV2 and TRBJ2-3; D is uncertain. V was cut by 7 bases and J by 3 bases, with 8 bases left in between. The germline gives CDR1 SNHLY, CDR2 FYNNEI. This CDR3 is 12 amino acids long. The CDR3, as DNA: TGTGCCAGCATCATGTTGACAGATACGCAGTATTTT. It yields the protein CASIMLTDTQYF.

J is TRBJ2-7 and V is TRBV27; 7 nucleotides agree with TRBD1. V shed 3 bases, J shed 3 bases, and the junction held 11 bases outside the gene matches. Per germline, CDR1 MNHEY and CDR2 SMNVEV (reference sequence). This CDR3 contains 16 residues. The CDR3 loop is CASSFVNQQGSYEQYF. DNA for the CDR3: TGTGCCAGCAGTTTCGTTAATCAACAGGGGAGCTACGAGCAGTACTTC.

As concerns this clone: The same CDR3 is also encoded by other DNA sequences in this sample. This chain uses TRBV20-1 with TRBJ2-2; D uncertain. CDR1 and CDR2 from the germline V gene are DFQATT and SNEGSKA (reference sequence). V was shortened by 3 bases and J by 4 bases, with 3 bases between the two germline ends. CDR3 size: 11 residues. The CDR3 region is CSARATGELFF. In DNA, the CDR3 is TGCAGTGCTAGGGCCACCGGGGAGCTGTTTTTT.

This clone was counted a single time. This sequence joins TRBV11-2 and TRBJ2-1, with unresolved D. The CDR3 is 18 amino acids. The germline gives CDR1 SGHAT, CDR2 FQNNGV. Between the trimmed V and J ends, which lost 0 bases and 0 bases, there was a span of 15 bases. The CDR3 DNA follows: TGTGCCAGCAGCTTAGATTTATTAGGCGGCAGCTCCTACAATGAGCAGTTCTTC. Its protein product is CASSLDLLGGSSYNEQFF.

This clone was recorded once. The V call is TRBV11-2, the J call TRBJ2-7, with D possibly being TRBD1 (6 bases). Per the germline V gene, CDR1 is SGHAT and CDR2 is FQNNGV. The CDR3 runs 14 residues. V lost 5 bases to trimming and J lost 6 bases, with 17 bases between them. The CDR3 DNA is TGTGCCAGCAGCCAGAGACAGGCCCAGGTCGAGCAGTACTTC. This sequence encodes CASSQRQAQVEQYF.

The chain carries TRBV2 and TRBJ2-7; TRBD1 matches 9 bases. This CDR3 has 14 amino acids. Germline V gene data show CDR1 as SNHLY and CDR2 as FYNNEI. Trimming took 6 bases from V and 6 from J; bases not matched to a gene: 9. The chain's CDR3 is CASRAGQGGIEQYF. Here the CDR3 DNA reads TGTGCCAGCAGGGCGGGACAGGGAGGCATCGAGCAGTACTTC.

The CDR3 DNA sequence: TGTGCCAGCAGTGTGGACAACAATCAGCCCCAGCATTTT. It specifies CASSVDNNQPQHF. This chain joins TRBV6-4 and TRBJ1-5; possible D gene TRBD1, 5 bases. The CDR3 covers 13 residues. Per the germline V gene, CDR1 is MRHNA and CDR2 is SNTAGT. V lost 4 bases and J lost 3, with 7 bases in between.

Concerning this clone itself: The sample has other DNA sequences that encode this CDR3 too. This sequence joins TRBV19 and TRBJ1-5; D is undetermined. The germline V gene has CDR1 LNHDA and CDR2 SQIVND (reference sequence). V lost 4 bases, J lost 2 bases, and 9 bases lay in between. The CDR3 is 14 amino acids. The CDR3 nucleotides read TGTGCCAGTAGTACAACGGGAGGCAATCAGCCCCAGCATTTT. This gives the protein CASSTTGGNQPQHF.

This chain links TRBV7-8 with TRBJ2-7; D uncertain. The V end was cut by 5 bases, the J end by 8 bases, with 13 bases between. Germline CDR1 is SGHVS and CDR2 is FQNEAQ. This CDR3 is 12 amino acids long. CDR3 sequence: CASSPSASQQYF. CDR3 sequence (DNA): TGTGCCAGCAGCCCATCGGCCAGCCAGCAGTACTTC.

This CDR3 is CASSQEGFYNSNEQFF. The CDR3 coding sequence is TGTGCCAGCAGCCAAGAGGGCTTCTACAACTCCAATGAGCAGTTCTTC. The rearrangement uses TRBV14 and TRBJ2-1, with D unclear. Trimming left V 0 bases short and J 6 bases short, with 15 bases between. The germline CDR1 and CDR2 sequences are SGHDN and FVKESK. The CDR3 runs 16 residues.